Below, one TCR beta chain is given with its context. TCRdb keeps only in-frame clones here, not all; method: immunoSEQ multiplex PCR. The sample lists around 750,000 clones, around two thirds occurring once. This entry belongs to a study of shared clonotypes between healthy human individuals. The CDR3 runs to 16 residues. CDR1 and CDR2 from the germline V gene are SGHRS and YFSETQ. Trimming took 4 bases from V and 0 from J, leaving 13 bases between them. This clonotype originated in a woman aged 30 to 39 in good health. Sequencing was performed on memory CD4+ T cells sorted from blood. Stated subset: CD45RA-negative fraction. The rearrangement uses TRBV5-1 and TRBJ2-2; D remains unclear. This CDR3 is CASSKRTAANTGELFF. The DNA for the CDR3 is TGCGCCAGCAGCAAAAGGACGGCGGCGAACACCGGGGAGCTGTTTTTT.